This TCR beta chain was recorded in a study of CD8 T cells in Susac syndrome. Random hexamers served to reverse transcribe roughly 0.5 to 1 ug RNA. TCRdb ran MiXCR on the immunoSEQ multiplex PCR reads and lists one entry per CDR3 protein. The data contain approximately 130,000 distinct CDR3 sequences, more than 75% of them singletons. The germline V gene has CDR1 SEHNR and CDR2 FQNEAQ (reference sequence). The CDR3 is made up of 15 amino acids. V was trimmed by 2 bases and J by 1 base, leaving 6 bases between them. Relative to its sample, this clonotype is medium-sized. The chain combines TRBV7-9 with TRBJ2-6; no clear D gene. The specimen sequenced was CD8+ T cells from PBMCs. This TCR was sampled from a human donor with multiple sclerosis. Written as DNA, the CDR3 is TGTGCCAGCAGCTTATCTGAGTCTGGGGCCAACGTCCTGACTTTC. Residues: CASSLSESGANVLTF.